What follows is one T cell receptor (beta chain) and its context. This entry is derived from a study of shared clonotypes between healthy human individuals. Study background: The study enrolled two women and a few men aged 18 to 49.

Germline V gene sequence: CDR1 SGHNT, CDR2 YYREEE (reference sequence). There are 12 residues in the CDR3. Trimming removed 4 bases from V and 6 bases from J, with 8 bases in between. Evenly divided among several immunoSEQ plates was the genomic DNA of each subset. Profiling relied on immunoSEQ multiplex PCR, and the TCRdb table lists in-frame clones only, not all of them. The data contain about 520,000 clones, about 84% of them singletons. This chain links TRBV5-4 with TRBJ2-1; D gene unclear. Sequenced input: PBMCs. The clonotype comes from a woman aged 40 to 55 in good health. Some clones in this sample may be carry-over from other donors' samples. The CDR3 spells CASSVKVNEQFF. The CDR3 nucleotides are TGTGCCAGCAGCGTAAAGGTCAATGAGCAGTTCTTC.